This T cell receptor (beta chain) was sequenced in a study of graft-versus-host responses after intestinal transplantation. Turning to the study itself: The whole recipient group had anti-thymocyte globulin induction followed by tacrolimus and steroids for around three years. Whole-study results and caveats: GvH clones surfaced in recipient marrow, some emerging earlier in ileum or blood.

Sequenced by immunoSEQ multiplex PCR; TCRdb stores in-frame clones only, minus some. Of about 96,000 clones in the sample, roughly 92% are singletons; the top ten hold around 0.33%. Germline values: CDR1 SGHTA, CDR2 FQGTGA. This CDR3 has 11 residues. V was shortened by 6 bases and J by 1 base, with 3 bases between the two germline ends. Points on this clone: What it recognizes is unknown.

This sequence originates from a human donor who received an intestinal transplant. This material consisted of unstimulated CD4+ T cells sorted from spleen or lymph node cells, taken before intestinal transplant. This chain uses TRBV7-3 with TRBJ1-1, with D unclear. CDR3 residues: CASSSNTEAFF. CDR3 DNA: TGTGCCAGCAGTTCGAACACTGAAGCTTTCTTT.